This TCR beta chain originates from a study of post-analysis software for immune sequencing data. Looking at the study overall: The study covered relapsing-remitting, secondary progressive and progressive-relapsing courses of multiple sclerosis. Whole-study results and caveats: Strong co-clustering by F measure was evident for samples that had been prepared in the same batch. Controls' normalized Chao1 diversity significantly exceeded that of multiple sclerosis patients.

Comments on this clonotype: What it binds is unknown.

Unique molecular identifiers were present in the TCR beta cDNA libraries. T cells, roughly 1 to 10 million of them, yielded approximately 500,000 cDNA molecules. Each CDR3 protein is one row after TCRdb ran MiXCR on the PCR reads. Here the sample spans more than 450,000 distinct CDR3 sequences, 40% to 50% being singletons. This sequence originates from a girl aged 10 to 17 with multiple sclerosis. Sequenced material: blood.

CDR3 amino acids: CASSEDGIQETQYF. The CDR3 DNA reads as TGTGCCAGCAGCGAAGACGGAATTCAAGAGACCCAGTACTTC. J is TRBJ2-5 and V is TRBV7-2; D gene unclear. The CDR3 length is 14 residues. With 5 bases removed from V and 2 bases from J, the gap between germline ends came to 12 bases. Germline values: CDR1 SGHTA, CDR2 FQGNSA.